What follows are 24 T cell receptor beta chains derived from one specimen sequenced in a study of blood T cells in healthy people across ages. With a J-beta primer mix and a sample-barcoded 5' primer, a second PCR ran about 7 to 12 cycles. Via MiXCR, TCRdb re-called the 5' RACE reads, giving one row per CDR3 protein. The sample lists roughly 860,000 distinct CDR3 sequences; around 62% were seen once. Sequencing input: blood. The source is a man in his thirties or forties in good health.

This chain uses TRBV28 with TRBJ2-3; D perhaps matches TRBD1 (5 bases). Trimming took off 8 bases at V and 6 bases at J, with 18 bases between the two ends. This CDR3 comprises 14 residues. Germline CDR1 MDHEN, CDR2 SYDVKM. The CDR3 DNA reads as TGTGCCAGCCACATGGTAGGGGCAGGGGATACGCAGTATTTT. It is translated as CASHMVGAGDTQYF. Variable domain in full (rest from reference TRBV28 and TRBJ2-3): DVKVTQSSRYLVKRTGEKVFLECVQDMDHENMFWYRQDPGLGLRLIYFSYDVKMKEKGDIPEGYSVSREKKERFSLILESASTNQTSMYLCASHMVGAGDTQYFGPGTRLTVL.

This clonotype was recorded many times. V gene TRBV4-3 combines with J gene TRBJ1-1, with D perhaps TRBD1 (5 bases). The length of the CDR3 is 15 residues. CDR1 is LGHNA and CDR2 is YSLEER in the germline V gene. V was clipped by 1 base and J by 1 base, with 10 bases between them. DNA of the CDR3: TGCGCCAGCAGCCAAGGGGGGAACAAGAACACTGAAGCTTTCTTT. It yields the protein CASSQGGNKNTEAFF.

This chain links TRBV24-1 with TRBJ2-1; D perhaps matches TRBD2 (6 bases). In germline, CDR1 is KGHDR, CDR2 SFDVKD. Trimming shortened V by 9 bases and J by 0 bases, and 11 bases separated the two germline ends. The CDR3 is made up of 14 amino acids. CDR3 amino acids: CATGGGYSYNEQFF. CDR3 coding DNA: TGTGCCACCGGTGGAGGGTACTCCTACAATGAGCAGTTCTTC.

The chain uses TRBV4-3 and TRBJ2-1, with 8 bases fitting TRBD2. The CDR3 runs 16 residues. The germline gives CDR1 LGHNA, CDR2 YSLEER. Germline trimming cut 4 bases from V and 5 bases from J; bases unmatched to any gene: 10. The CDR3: CASSPRGAGGDNEQFF. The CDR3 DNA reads TGCGCCAGCAGCCCACGGGGGGCGGGGGGTGACAATGAGCAGTTCTTC.

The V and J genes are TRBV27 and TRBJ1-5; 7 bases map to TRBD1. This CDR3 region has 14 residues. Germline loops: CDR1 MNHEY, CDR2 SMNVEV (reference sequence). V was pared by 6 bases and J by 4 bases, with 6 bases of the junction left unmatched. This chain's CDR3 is CASSTGDNNQPQHF. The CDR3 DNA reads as TGTGCCAGCAGCACAGGGGACAATAATCAGCCCCAGCATTTT.

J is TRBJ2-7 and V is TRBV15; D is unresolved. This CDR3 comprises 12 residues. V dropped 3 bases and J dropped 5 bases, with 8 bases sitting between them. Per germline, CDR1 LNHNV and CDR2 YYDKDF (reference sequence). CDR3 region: CATSSDYDEQYF. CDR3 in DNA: TGTGCCACCAGCAGTGATTACGACGAGCAGTACTTC.

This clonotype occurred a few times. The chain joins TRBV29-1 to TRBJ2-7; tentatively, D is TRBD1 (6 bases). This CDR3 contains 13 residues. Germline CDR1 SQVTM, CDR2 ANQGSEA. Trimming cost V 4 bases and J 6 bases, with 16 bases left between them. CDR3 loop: CSVGGQGLSEQYF. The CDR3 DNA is TGCAGCGTTGGGGGGCAGGGGTTGTCCGAGCAGTACTTC.

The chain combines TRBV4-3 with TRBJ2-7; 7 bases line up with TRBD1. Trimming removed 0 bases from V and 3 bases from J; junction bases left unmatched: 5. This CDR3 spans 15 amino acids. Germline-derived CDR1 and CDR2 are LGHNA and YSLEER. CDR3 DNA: TGCGCCAGCAGCCAAGATAAGGACAGGTTCTACGAGCAGTACTTC. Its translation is CASSQDKDRFYEQYF.

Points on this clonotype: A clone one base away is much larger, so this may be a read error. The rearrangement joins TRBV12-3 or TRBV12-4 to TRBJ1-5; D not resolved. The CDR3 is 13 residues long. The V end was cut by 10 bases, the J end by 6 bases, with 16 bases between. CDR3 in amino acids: CANSFRASQPQHF. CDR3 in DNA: TGTGCCAACAGCTTTAGGGCGAGTCAGCCCCAGCATTTT.

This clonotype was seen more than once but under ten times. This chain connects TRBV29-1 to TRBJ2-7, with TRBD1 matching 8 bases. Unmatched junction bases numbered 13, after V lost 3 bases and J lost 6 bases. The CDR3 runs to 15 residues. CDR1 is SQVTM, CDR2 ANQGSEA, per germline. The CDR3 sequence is CSVERAGTGRGEQYF. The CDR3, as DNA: TGCAGCGTTGAGAGGGCCGGGACAGGTAGGGGCGAGCAGTACTTC.

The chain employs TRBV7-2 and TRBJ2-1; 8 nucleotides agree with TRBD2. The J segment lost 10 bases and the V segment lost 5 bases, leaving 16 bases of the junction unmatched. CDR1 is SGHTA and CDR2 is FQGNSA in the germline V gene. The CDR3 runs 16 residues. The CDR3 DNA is TGTGCCAGCAGCCCCGGGGTAGCGGGGACACGTTTGGAGCAGTTCTTC. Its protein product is CASSPGVAGTRLEQFF. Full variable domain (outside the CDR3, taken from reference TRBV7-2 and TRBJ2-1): GAGVSQSPSNKVTEKGKDVELRCDPISGHTALYWYRQSLGQGLEFLIYFQGNSAPDKSGLPSDRFSAERTGGSVSTLTIQRTQQEDSAVYLCASSPGVAGTRLEQFFGPGTRLTVL.

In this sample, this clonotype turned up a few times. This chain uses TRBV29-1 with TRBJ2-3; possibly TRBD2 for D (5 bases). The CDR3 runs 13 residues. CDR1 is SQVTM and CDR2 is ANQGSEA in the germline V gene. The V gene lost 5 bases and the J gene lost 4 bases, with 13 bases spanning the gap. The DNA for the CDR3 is TGCAGCGTTCTTTTGCAGGAGGCAGATACGCAGTATTTT. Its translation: CSVLLQEADTQYF.

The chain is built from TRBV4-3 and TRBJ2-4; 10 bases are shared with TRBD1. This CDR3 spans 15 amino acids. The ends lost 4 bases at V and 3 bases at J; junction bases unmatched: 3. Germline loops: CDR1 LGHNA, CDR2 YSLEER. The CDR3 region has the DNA TGCGCCAGCAGCCGTGGACAGGGGGACAAAAACATTCAGTACTTC. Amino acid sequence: CASSRGQGDKNIQYF.

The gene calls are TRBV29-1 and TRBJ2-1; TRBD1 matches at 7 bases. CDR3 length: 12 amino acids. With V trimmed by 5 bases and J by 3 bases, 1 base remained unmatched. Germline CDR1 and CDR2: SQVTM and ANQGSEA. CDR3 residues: CSVRTGYNEQFF. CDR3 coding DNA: TGCAGCGTTCGGACAGGCTACAATGAGCAGTTCTTC.

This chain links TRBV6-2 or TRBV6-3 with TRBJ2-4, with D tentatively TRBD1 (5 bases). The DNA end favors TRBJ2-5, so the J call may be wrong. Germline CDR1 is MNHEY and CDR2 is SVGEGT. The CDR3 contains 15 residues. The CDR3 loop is CASSSIIGVQETQYF. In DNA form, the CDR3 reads TGTGCCAGCAGTTCGATTATAGGGGTCCAAGAGACCCAGTACTTC.

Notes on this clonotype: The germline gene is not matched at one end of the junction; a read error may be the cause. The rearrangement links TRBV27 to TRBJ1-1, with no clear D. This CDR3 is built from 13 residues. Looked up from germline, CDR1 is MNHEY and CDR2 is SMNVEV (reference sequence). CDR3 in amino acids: CASRLFVGTEAFF. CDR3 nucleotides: TGTGCCAGCAGGTTATTCGTGGGAACTGAAGCTTTCTTT.

The CDR3 loop reads CASTRGGGVYNEQYF. Here the CDR3 DNA reads TGTGCCAGCACCCGAGGCGGGGGGGTCTACAATGAGCAGTACTTC. The chain is built from TRBV9 and TRBJ2-7, with 9 bases that match TRBD2. The CDR3 spans 15 residues. CDR1 is SGDLS and CDR2 is YYNGEE in the germline V gene. V dropped 6 bases and J dropped 7; count of bases not matched to a gene: 14.

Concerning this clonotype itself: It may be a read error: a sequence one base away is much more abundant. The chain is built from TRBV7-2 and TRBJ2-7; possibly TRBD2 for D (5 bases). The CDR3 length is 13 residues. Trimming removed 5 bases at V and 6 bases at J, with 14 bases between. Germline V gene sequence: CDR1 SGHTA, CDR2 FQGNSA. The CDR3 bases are TGTGCCAGCAGCGAGGCGGGCTTTACCGAGCAGTACTTC. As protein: CASSEAGFTEQYF.

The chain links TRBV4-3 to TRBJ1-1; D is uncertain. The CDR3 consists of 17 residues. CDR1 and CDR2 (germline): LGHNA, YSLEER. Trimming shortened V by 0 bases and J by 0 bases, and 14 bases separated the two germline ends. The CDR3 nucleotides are TGCGCCAGCAGCCAAGATAAGGAAACCCCCTTGAACACTGAAGCTTTCTTT. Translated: CASSQDKETPLNTEAFF.

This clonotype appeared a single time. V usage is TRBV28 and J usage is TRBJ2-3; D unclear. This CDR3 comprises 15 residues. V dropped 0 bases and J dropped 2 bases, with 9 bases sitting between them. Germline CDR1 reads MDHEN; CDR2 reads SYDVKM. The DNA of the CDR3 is TGTGCCAGCAGTTTATGGCCGTCAGCCACAGATACGCAGTATTTT. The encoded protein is CASSLWPSATDTQYF.

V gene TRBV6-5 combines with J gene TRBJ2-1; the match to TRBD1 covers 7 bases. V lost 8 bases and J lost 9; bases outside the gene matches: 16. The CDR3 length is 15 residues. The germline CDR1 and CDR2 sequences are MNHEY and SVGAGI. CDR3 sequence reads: CASGPRGRGRGEQFF. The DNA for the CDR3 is TGTGCCAGCGGCCCTCGGGGTAGGGGGCGCGGTGAGCAGTTCTTC.

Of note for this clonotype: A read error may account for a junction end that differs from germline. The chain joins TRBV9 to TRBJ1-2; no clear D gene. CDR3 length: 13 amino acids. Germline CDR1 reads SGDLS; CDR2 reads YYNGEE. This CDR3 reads CASSSGGNYDYTF. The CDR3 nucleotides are TGTGCCAGCAGCTCGGGCGGAAACTATGACTACACCTTC.

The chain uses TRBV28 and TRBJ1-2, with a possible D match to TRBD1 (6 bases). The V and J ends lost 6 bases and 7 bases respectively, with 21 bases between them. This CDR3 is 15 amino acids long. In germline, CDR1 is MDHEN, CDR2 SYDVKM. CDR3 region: CASSSQGSGSCGYTF. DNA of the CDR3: TGTGCCAGCAGCAGCCAGGGGTCAGGGTCCTGTGGCTACACCTTC.

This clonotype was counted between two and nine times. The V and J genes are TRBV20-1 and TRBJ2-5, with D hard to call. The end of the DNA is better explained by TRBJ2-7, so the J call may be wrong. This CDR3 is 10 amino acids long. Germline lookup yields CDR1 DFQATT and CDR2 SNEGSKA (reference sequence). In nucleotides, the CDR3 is TGCCGCGGCGTTACCTACGAGCAGTACTTC. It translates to CRGVTYEQYF.